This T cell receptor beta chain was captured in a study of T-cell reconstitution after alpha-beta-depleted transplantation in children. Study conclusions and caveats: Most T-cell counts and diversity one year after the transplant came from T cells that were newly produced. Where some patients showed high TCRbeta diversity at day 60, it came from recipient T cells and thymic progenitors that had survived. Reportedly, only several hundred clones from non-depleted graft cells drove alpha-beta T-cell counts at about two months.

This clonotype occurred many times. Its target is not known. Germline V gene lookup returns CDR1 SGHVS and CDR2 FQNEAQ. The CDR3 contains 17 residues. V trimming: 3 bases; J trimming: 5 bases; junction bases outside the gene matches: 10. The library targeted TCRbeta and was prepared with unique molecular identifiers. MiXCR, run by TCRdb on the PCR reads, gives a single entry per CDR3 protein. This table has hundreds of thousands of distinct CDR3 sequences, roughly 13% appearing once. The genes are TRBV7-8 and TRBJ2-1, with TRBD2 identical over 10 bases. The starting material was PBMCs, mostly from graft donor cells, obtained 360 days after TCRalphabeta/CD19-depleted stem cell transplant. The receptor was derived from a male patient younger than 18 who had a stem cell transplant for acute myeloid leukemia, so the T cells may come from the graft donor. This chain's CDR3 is CASSFLLAGGKHNEQFF. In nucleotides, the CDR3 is TGTGCCAGCAGCTTCCTCTTAGCGGGAGGAAAACACAATGAGCAGTTCTTC.